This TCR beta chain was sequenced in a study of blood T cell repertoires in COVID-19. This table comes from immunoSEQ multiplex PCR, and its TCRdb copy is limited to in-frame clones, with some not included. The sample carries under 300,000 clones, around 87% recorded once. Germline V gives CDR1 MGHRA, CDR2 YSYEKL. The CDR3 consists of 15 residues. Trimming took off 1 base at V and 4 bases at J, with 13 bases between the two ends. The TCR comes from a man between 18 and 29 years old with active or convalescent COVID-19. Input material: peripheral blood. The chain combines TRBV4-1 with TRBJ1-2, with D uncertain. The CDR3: CASSQVQPGIYGYTF. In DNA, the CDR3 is TGCGCCAGCAGCCAAGTTCAGCCGGGGATCTATGGCTACACCTTC.